A single sample gave rise to the 4 T cell receptor beta chains below, sequenced in a study of shared clonotypes between healthy human individuals (dated by TCRdb to 2018 to 2021). The library was produced with the immunoSEQ multiplex PCR assay. TCRdb mirrors the immuneACCESS table, restricted to in-frame sequences. Some clones are absent from its copies; in checked studies, under half trace to an unresolved V gene, and the reason for the others is unknown. The sample yields about 2.1 million clones; around 95% were counted once. Clones ranked in the top ten supply 1.5% to 2% of the sample. For the CD8 naive samples, CD45RO-negative cells were positively selected for CCR7, yielding a CD45RA+CCR7+ population from which TemRA cells were excluded. Sample: naive CD8+ T cells from PBMCs. The sample's cell subset or site label is to be understood as: CD45RA+CCR7+. These receptors all come from a man aged 18 to 30 in good health. Some clones in this sample may be carry-over from other donors' samples.

J is TRBJ2-3 and V is TRBV29-1; no definite D call. Germline V gene lookup returns CDR1 SQVTM and CDR2 ANQGSEA. This CDR3 has 12 residues. Trimming pared 3 bases from V and 6 bases from J, leaving 10 bases between. The CDR3 sequence is CSVDGSGDTQYF. CDR3 DNA sequence: TGCAGCGTTGATGGCAGTGGGGATACGCAGTATTTT.

This chain joins TRBV7-9 and TRBJ2-7; 11 bases agree with TRBD1. The germline V gene encodes CDR1 SEHNR and CDR2 FQNEAQ (reference sequence). The junction had 3 bases not matched to a gene; V was cut back by 6 bases and J by 5 bases. CDR3 size: 13 residues. For the CDR3, the DNA is TGTGCCAGCAGTCGGGACAGGGGGGACGAGCAGTACTTC. It specifies CASSRDRGDEQYF.

In DNA form, the CDR3 reads TGTGCCAGCAGCTTAGTAGACGGAGTGGGCTACGAGCAGTACTTC. Protein: CASSLVDGVGYEQYF. The chain recombines TRBV11-1 with TRBJ2-7; unclear D gene. Trimming stripped 1 base from V and 3 bases from J, with 13 bases between. Germline V gives CDR1 SGHAT, CDR2 FQDESV (reference sequence). The CDR3 sequence is 15 residues long.

The chain uses TRBV7-9 and TRBJ1-2; unclear D gene. Germline lookup yields CDR1 SEHNR and CDR2 FQNEAQ (reference sequence). CDR3 size: 13 residues. Trimming took off 5 bases at V and 3 bases at J, with 10 bases between the two ends. CDR3 coding DNA: TGTGCCAGCAGCCCGACGAGTGACTATGGCTACACCTTC. Translated, it gives CASSPTSDYGYTF.